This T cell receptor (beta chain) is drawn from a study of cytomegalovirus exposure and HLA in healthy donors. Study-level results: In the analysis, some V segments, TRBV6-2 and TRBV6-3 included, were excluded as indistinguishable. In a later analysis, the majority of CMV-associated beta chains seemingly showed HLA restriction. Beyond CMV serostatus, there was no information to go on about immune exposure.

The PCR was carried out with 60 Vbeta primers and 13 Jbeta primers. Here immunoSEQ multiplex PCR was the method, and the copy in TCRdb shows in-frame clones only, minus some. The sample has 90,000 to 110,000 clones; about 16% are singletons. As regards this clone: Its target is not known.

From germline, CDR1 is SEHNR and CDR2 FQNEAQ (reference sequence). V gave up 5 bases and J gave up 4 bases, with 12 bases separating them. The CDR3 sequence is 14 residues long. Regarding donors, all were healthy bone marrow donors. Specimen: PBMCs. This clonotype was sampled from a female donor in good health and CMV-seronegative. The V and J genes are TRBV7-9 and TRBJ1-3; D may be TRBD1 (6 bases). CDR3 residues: CASSLGTLGNTIYF. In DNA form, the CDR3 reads TGTGCCAGCAGCCTCGGGACATTAGGAAACACCATATATTTT.